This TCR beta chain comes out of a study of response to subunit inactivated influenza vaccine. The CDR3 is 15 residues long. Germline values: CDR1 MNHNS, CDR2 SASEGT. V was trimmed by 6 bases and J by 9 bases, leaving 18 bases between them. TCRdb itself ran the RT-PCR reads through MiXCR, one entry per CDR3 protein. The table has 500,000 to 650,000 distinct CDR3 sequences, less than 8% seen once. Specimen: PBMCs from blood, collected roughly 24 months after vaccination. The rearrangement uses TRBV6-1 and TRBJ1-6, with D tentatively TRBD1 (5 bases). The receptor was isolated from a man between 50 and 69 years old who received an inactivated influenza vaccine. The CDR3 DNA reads TGTGCCAGCAGACCGGGACGGTTTCGGGGTTCACCCCTCCACTTT. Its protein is CASRPGRFRGSPLHF.